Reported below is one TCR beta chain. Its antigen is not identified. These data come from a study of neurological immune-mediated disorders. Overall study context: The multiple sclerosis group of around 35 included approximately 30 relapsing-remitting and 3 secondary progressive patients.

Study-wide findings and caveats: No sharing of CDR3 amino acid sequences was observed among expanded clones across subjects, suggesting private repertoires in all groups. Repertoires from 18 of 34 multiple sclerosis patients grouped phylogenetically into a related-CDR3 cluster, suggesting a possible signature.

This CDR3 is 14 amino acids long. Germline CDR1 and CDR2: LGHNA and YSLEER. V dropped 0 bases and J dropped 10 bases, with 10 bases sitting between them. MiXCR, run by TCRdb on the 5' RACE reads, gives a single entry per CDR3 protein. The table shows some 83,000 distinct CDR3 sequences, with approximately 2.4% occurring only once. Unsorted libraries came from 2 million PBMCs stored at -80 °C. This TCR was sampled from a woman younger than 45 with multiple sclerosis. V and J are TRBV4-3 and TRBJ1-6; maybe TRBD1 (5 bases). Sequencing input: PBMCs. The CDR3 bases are TGCGCCAGCAGCCAAGAGGAGGGGCAATCACCCCTCCACTTT. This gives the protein CASSQEEGQSPLHF.